The TCR beta chain described here comes from a study of T-cell memory formation after mild COVID-19. Study as a whole: There were largely donor-specific TCR clusters. General study points: Among contracting clones, CD4+ were mainly CM/EM and CD8+ enriched in EMRA.

TCRdb called the 5' RACE reads again in MiXCR, with one record for every CDR3 protein. The sample records 110,000 to 150,000 distinct CDR3 sequences, 20% to 25% being singletons. V was shortened by 2 bases and J by 4 bases, with 15 bases between the two germline ends. The CDR3 loop spans 15 amino acids. Germline CDR1 reads KGHSH; CDR2 reads LQKENI. This clonotype was seen a handful of times. Its matching antigen is unknown. This rearrangement joins TRBV18 to TRBJ2-7, with TRBD1 as a possible D gene (5 bases). The receptor's source is an adult woman who had mild COVID-19 (a few samples of this study predate the infection). Cell type and time point are not known. Sample: PBMCs or a T cell subset sorted from them (not recorded which). The CDR3 region is CASSPRQGDAYEQYF. In nucleotides, the CDR3 is TGTGCCAGCTCACCAAGGCAGGGCGATGCGTACGAGCAGTACTTC.